These 27 T cell receptor beta chains originate from one sample sequenced in a study of T cells in women clearing cervical HPV infection. Assay: immunoSEQ multiplex PCR; the TCRdb copy retains only in-frame clones and omits some. This table lists approximately 39,000 clones. What was sequenced was blood buffy coat. Receptors were obtained from a woman aged 18 to 75 with a cervical HPV16 infection that either progressed to CIN3+ or cleared (not recorded which).

For this clone: The read stops 3 residues short of the end of the CDR3; the missing end is completed from the germline J gene. The V and J genes are TRBV7-9 and TRBJ2-7; TRBD2 matches at 10 bases. The CDR3 runs to 15 residues. V lost 2 bases, J lost 3 bases, and 4 bases stayed unmatched. Germline CDR1 reads SEHNR; CDR2 reads FQNEAQ (reference sequence). The CDR3 region is CASSLSPSGGYEQYF. The CDR3 bases that were read are TGTGCCAGCAGCTTAAGTCCTAGCGGGGGCTACGAG.

The CDR3 region is CASSWDSRTNEKLFF. Partial CDR3 DNA: TGTGCCAGCAGTTGGGACAGTCGCACTAATGAAAAA. The V and J genes are TRBV28 and TRBJ1-4; TRBD1 matches at 7 bases. The read terminates 3 residues ahead of where the CDR3 ends, so the germline J gene completes it. The CDR3 contains 15 residues. V was clipped by 4 bases and J by 2 bases; unmatched bases: 4. CDR1 and CDR2 (germline): MDHEN, SYDVKM.

With respect to this clone: The read finishes 3 residues shy of the CDR3 end, and the germline J gene is used to complete it. This chain links TRBV4-1 with TRBJ2-7, with D perhaps matching TRBD1 (6 bases). This CDR3 comprises 15 residues. Germline CDR1 MGHRA, CDR2 YSYEKL. V lost 1 base to trimming and J lost 4 bases, with 14 bases between them. The CDR3 bases that were read are TGCGCCAGCAGCCAAGTAGAGTCTCAGGGGTACGAG. Its protein product is CASSQVESQGYE. The CDR3 reads in full as CASSQVESQGYEQYF.

The CDR3 spells CASSLRSQTEAFF. CDR3 bases read: TGTGCCAGCAGCTTAAGGTCCCAGACTGAA. J is TRBJ1-1 and V is TRBV7-3; D gene ambiguous. The CDR3 end is not reached by the read, which stops 3 residues before it; the germline J gene fills it in. CDR3 size: 13 residues. Looked up from germline, CDR1 is SGHTA and CDR2 is FQGTGA. The ends were cut back, 1 base at V and 5 bases at J, with 8 bases in the middle.

Comment on this clone: The CDR3 extends 3 residues past the end of the read, so its final part is completed from the germline J gene. This chain links TRBV5-6 with TRBJ1-3; 7 bases map to TRBD1. J lost 3 bases, V lost 4 bases, and 4 bases had no gene match. The CDR3 is 14 residues long. The germline V gene encodes CDR1 SGHDT and CDR2 YYEEEE. CDR3 sequence: CASSGNRGGNTIYF. CDR3 DNA (partial): TGTGCCAGCAGCGGGAACAGGGGTGGAAACACC.

To note about this clone: Coverage ceases 3 residues before the CDR3 finishes, and the germline J gene fills in the end. The J gene is TRBJ2-1, the V gene TRBV5-1; D unresolved. The CDR3 is made up of 15 amino acids. Germline V gene sequence: CDR1 SGHRS, CDR2 YFSETQ. The V end was cut by 7 bases, the J end by 5 bases, with 19 bases between. The CDR3 bases that were read are TGCGCCAGCGGTCAATCCGGGTCTCCGGACAATGAG. This codes for CASGQSGSPDNE. Given in full, the CDR3 is CASGQSGSPDNEQFF. Drawing the rest from reference TRBV5-1 and TRBJ2-1, the complete variable domain is KAGVTQTPRYLIKTRGQQVTLSCSPISGHRSVSWYQQTPGQGLQFLFEYFSETQRNKGNFPGRFSGRQFSNSRSEMNVSTLELGDSALYLCASGQSGSPDNEQFFGPGTRLTVL.

A remark on this clone: The read terminates 3 residues before the CDR3 end, so the remaining end is supplied by the germline J gene. This chain connects TRBV14 to TRBJ2-3, with TRBD2 as a possible D gene (6 bases). This CDR3 is 15 amino acids long. V was trimmed by 5 bases and J by 1 base, leaving 13 bases between them. Looked up from germline, CDR1 is SGHDN and CDR2 is FVKESK. This CDR3 is CASSARRGGTDTQYF. The covered CDR3 bases are TGTGCCAGCAGCGCAAGGCGCGGGGGCACAGATACG.

Points on this clone: With the read ending 3 residues before the CDR3 end, the germline J gene is used to fill in that end. The chain employs TRBV19 and TRBJ2-2; 9 bases agree with TRBD1. Germline V gives CDR1 LNHDA, CDR2 SQIVND (reference sequence). CDR3 length: 15 amino acids. Trimming cost V 7 bases and J 3 bases; bases outside gene matches: 6. CDR3 sequence: CASTPDRGYTGELFF. The covered CDR3 bases are TGTGCCAGTACACCGGACAGGGGCTACACCGGGGAG.

Points on this clone: The CDR3 end is not reached by the read, which stops 3 residues before it; the germline J gene fills it in. V and J are TRBV6-1 and TRBJ1-5; 8 bases align to TRBD1. Germline V gene sequence: CDR1 MNHNS, CDR2 SASEGT. The CDR3 is 14 amino acids. Trimming took 4 bases from V and 7 from J; bases not matched to a gene: 6. The CDR3 protein is CASSVDRGRQPQHF. The CDR3 bases that were read are TGTGCCAGCAGTGTCGACAGGGGCAGGCAGCCC.

Turning to this clone: The read is 3 residues too short to cover the CDR3 end, so that end is filled in from the germline J gene. The chain employs TRBV11-2 and TRBJ2-2, with a tentative D call TRBD1 (5 bases). This CDR3 comprises 14 residues. Germline-derived CDR1 and CDR2 are SGHAT and FQNNGV. The CDR3 spells CASSLGRATEKLFF. The sequenced part of the CDR3 DNA is TGTGCCAGCAGCTTAGGCAGGGCTACTGAAAAG.

Comments on this clone: The read ends 3 residues early relative to the CDR3; the germline J gene fills the gap. The chain joins TRBV4-1 to TRBJ2-3; 11 bases fit TRBD1. Trimming took 4 bases from V and 4 from J; bases not matched to a gene: 10. This CDR3 region has 17 residues. Germline V lookup: CDR1 MGHRA, CDR2 YSYEKL. The CDR3 sequence is CASSRRSDRGRSDTQYF. The sequenced part of the CDR3 DNA is TGCGCCAGCAGCCGGCGATCGGACAGGGGGCGTTCAGATACG.

On this clone: The CDR3 extends 3 residues past the end of the read, so its final part is completed from the germline J gene. The V and J genes are TRBV20-1 and TRBJ2-3; 10 bases match TRBD1. V lost 5 bases and J lost 1; bases outside the gene matches: 12. CDR1 is DFQATT and CDR2 is SNEGSKA in the germline V gene (reference sequence). This CDR3 region has 17 residues. The sequenced part of the CDR3 DNA is TGCAGTGCTTTGAGACAGGGGGCGCGAGGAGGCACAGATACG. This codes for CSALRQGARGGTDT. The entire CDR3 sequence reads CSALRQGARGGTDTQYF.

Remarks on this clone: The sequenced fragment ends 3 residues before the CDR3 boundary, so the rest is inferred from the germline J gene. The J gene is TRBJ1-2, the V gene TRBV18, with 7 nucleotides matching TRBD1. The CDR3 spans 15 residues. The V gene's germline CDR1 is KGHSH and CDR2 LQKENI. This chain's CDR3 is CASSLSRTGKGDYTF. The sequenced part of the CDR3 DNA is TGTGCCAGCTCACTTTCGCGGACAGGAAAGGGCGAC. Together with reference TRBV18 and TRBJ1-2, the CDR3 gives the full variable domain: NAGVMQNPRHLVRRRGQEARLRCSPMKGHSHVYWYRQLPEEGLKFMVYLQKENIIDESGMPKERFSAEFPKEGPSILRIQQVVRGDSAAYFCASSLSRTGKGDYTFGSGTRLTVV.

As regards this clone: The read ends 3 residues before the CDR3 terminus; that terminus is restored from the germline J gene. The chain links TRBV19 to TRBJ1-1; weak D call: TRBD1 (5 bases). Trimming took off 1 base at V and 5 bases at J, with 11 bases between the two ends. Germline assignment: CDR1 LNHDA and CDR2 SQIVND (reference sequence). The length of the CDR3 is 14 residues. The DNA read from the CDR3 is TGTGCCAGTAGTATAGGGGGGGGGAGAACTGAA. Protein: CASSIGGGRTE. The CDR3 in its entirety is CASSIGGGRTEAFF.

To note about this clone: The CDR3 end is not reached by the read, which stops 3 residues before it; the germline J gene fills it in. The genes are TRBV29-1 and TRBJ2-5, with TRBD1 matching over 7 bases. Germline CDR1 and CDR2: SQVTM and ANQGSEA. The CDR3 has 13 residues. V was clipped by 4 bases and J by 5 bases; unmatched bases: 7. This CDR3 reads CSVVGTDRETQYF. The CDR3 DNA, read in part, is TGCAGCGTTGTGGGGACAGATAGGGAGACC. Complete variable domain (other parts from reference TRBV29-1 and TRBJ2-5): SAVISQKPSRDICQRGTSLTIQCQVDSQVTMMFWYRQQPGQSLTLIATANQGSEATYESGFVIDKFPISRPNLTFSTLTVSNMSPEDSSIYLCSVVGTDRETQYFGPGTRLLVL.

Details on this clone: The CDR3 end is not reached by the read, which stops 3 residues before it; the germline J gene fills it in. V is TRBV6-1 and J is TRBJ2-2, with 10 nucleotides matching TRBD2. V lost 5 bases, J lost 1 base, and 4 bases stayed unmatched. This CDR3 has 16 residues. CDR1 and CDR2 from the germline V gene are MNHNS and SASEGT. This chain's CDR3 is CASSQGLAVNTGELFF. The sequenced part of the CDR3 DNA is TGTGCCAGCAGTCAAGGACTAGCGGTGAACACCGGGGAG.

About this clone: The read is 3 residues too short to cover the CDR3 end, so that end is filled in from the germline J gene. This chain uses TRBV20-1 with TRBJ2-1, with 10 positions matching TRBD2. V was pared by 6 bases and J by 3 bases, with 8 bases of the junction left unmatched. This CDR3 is 15 amino acids long. From germline, CDR1 is DFQATT and CDR2 SNEGSKA (reference sequence). Incomplete CDR3 DNA: TGCAGTGCGCAGCCTAGCGGGAGTAACTACAATGAG. Its translation is CSAQPSGSNYNE. The CDR3 reads in full as CSAQPSGSNYNEQFF.

About this clone: Read sequence stops 3 residues before the CDR3 end, and the germline J gene provides the missing end. This chain links TRBV7-9 with TRBJ2-7, with D tentatively TRBD2 (5 bases). The V end was cut by 5 bases, the J end by 3 bases, with 11 bases between. CDR3 length: 13 residues. Germline CDR1 SEHNR, CDR2 FQNEAQ (reference sequence). Partial CDR3 DNA: TGTGCCAGCAGCAAAGGACTTGGCTACGAG. Its protein is CASSKGLGYE. The entire CDR3 reads CASSKGLGYEQYF. Full variable domain (outside the CDR3, taken from reference TRBV7-9 and TRBJ2-7): DTGVSQNPRHKITKRGQNVTFRCDPISEHNRLYWYRQTLGQGPEFLTYFQNEAQLEKSRLLSDRFSAERPKGSFSTLEIQRTEQGDSAMYLCASSKGLGYEQYFGPGTRLTVT.

The CDR3 bases that were read are TGCAGTGCTACCGAAGAGACC. It is translated as CSATEET. The entire CDR3 is CSATEETQYF. The chain links TRBV20-1 to TRBJ2-5; D gene unclear. The read terminates 3 residues ahead of where the CDR3 ends, so the germline J gene completes it. CDR1 DFQATT and CDR2 SNEGSKA come from the germline V gene (reference sequence). V was trimmed by 4 bases and J by 3 bases, leaving 3 bases between them. This CDR3 spans 10 amino acids.

Considering frequency, this clone is medium-sized. The missing CDR3 end, 3 residues past where the read stops, is filled in from the germline J gene. The chain is built from TRBV6-4 and TRBJ2-3; 7 bases map to TRBD1. The CDR3 extends over 15 amino acids. Germline CDR1 reads MRHNA; CDR2 reads SNTAGT. The trim removed 3 bases at V and 1 base at J, leaving 4 bases unmatched. The CDR3: CASSEEGAGTDTQYF. The covered CDR3 bases are TGTGCCAGCAGTGAAGAGGGGGCAGGCACAGATACG.

To note about this clone: The CDR3 end falls 3 residues outside the read, so it is completed with the germline J gene. The V call is TRBV5-1, the J call TRBJ2-7, with 10 bases lining up with TRBD1. V shed 3 bases, J shed 6 bases, and the junction held 6 bases outside the gene matches. This CDR3 comprises 14 residues. The V gene's germline CDR1 is SGHRS and CDR2 YFSETQ. The CDR3 spells CASSWGTGEGEQYF. The sequenced part of the CDR3 DNA is TGCGCCAGCAGCTGGGGGACAGGGGAAGGCGAG.

A remark on this clone: Read sequence stops 3 residues before the CDR3 end, and the germline J gene provides the missing end. The genes are TRBV10-2 and TRBJ2-3; a weak D match, TRBD2 (5 bases). The CDR3 has 15 residues. Trimming removed 3 bases from V and 4 bases from J, with 14 bases in between. Germline lookup yields CDR1 WSHSY and CDR2 SAAADI. The sequenced part of the CDR3 DNA is TGCGCCAGCAGTGAACGGCGGGTAGATGCAGATACG. Protein product: CASSERRVDADT. The complete CDR3 reads CASSERRVDADTQYF.

For this clone: The sequence runs out 3 residues before the end of the CDR3; the remainder is reconstructed from the germline J gene. The gene calls are TRBV7-9 and TRBJ2-7; D may be TRBD2 (6 bases). The CDR3 runs 13 residues. CDR1 and CDR2 (germline): SEHNR, FQNEAQ (reference sequence). With 3 bases removed from V and 2 bases from J, the gap between germline ends came to 8 bases. CDR3 bases read: TGTGCCAGCAGCTTCGCGGGGACCTACGAG. It is translated as CASSFAGTYE. The entire CDR3 sequence reads CASSFAGTYEQYF. The entire variable domain, with the rest obtained from reference TRBV7-9 and TRBJ2-7, is as follows: DTGVSQNPRHKITKRGQNVTFRCDPISEHNRLYWYRQTLGQGPEFLTYFQNEAQLEKSRLLSDRFSAERPKGSFSTLEIQRTEQGDSAMYLCASSFAGTYEQYFGPGTRLTVT.

For this clone: The observed sequence ends 3 residues before the CDR3 terminus, with the missing tail filled in from the germline J gene. The gene calls are TRBV20-1 and TRBJ2-5; 9 bases are shared with TRBD2. This CDR3 comprises 15 residues. Per germline, CDR1 DFQATT and CDR2 SNEGSKA (reference sequence). J was trimmed by 4 bases and V by 3 bases; bases with no gene match: 9. CDR3 bases read: TGCAGTGCTAGTAATAGCGGGAGATTTGTAGAGACC. Protein sequence: CSASNSGRFVET. The CDR3, in full, reads CSASNSGRFVETQYF.

The CDR3 DNA, read in part, is TGTGCCAGTAGGCCGGGACATAATAATTCACCC. Its protein is CASRPGHNNSP. The entire CDR3 sequence reads CASRPGHNNSPLHF. The V call is TRBV19, the J call TRBJ1-6; a possible D gene is TRBD1 (6 bases). The sequenced fragment ends 3 residues before the CDR3 boundary, so the rest is inferred from the germline J gene. There are 14 residues in the CDR3. Germline assignment: CDR1 LNHDA and CDR2 SQIVND (reference sequence). Trimming pared 6 bases from V and 5 bases from J, leaving 11 bases between.

Comments on this clone: The read terminates 3 residues before the CDR3 end, so the remaining end is supplied by the germline J gene. This rearrangement joins TRBV13 to TRBJ2-5, with TRBD1 matching over 8 bases. CDR1 and CDR2 from the germline V gene are PRHDT and FYEKMQ (reference sequence). CDR3 size: 15 residues. V shed 4 bases, J shed 4 bases, and the junction held 8 bases outside the gene matches. Incomplete CDR3 DNA: TGTGCCAGCAGCTCTCCAGCAGGGGGCATAGAGACC. Residues: CASSSPAGGIET. The complete CDR3 reads CASSSPAGGIETQYF.

The sequenced CDR3 bases are TGTGCCAGTACCCCGGCCGGGACAGTCAATGAAAAA. Encoded protein: CASTPAGTVNEK. The full CDR3 reads CASTPAGTVNEKLFF. V and J are TRBV19 and TRBJ1-4; 7 bases align to TRBD1. The read ends 3 residues shy of where the CDR3 ends; the end is completed using the germline J gene. V lost 7 bases and J lost 5; bases outside the gene matches: 10. This CDR3 contains 15 residues. Germline CDR1 is LNHDA and CDR2 is SQIVND (reference sequence).